This T cell receptor (beta chain) was recorded in a study of T cells in Graves' hyperthyroidism and ophthalmopathy. Whole-study results and caveats: Expanded thyroid clonotypes (above 0.001) were mostly also found in blood.

Regions amplified from RNA transcripts were the TCR beta CDR3 regions. The TCR CDR3 first-round RT-PCR relied on the HTBI primer set. One entry per CDR3 protein results from TCRdb running MiXCR on the multiplex PCR reads. The repertoire consists of more than 500,000 distinct CDR3 sequences, with about 45% occurring once and the leading ten covering about two fifths. The length of the CDR3 is 16 residues. V was shortened by 5 bases and J by 3 bases, with 20 bases between the two germline ends. CDR1 and CDR2 from the germline V gene are MNHNY and SVGAGI (reference sequence). Of note for this clonotype: The antigen is unknown.

The chain couples TRBV6-6 to TRBJ2-7; tentatively, D is TRBD1 or TRBD2 (6 bases each). Sequenced material: peripheral blood or thyroid tissue (not recorded which). This clonotype was sampled from an adult woman with Graves' disease, either hyperthyroidism or ophthalmopathy (not recorded which). DNA of the CDR3: TGTGCCAGCAGTGGAAAGGCGGGGACAAACTACTACGAGCAGTACTTC. This codes for CASSGKAGTNYYEQYF.